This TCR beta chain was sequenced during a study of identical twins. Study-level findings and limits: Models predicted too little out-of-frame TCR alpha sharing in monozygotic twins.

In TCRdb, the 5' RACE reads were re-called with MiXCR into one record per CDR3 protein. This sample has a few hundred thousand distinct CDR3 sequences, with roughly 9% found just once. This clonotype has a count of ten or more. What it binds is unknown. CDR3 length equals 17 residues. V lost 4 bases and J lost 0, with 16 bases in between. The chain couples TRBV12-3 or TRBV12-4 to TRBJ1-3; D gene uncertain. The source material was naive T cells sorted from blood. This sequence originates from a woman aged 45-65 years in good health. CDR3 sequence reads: CASSSIIVASSGNTIYF. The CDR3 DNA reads TGTGCCAGCAGTTCAATTATAGTCGCCAGCTCTGGAAACACCATATATTTT.